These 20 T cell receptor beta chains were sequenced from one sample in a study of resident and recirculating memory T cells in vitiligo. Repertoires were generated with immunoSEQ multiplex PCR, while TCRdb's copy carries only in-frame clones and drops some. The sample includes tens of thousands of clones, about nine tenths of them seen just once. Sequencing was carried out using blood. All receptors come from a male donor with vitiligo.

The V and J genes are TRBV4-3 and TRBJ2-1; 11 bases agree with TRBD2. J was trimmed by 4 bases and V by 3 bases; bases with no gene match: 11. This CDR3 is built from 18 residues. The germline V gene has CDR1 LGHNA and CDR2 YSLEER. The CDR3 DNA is TGCGCCAGCAGCCAGGGTAGCGGGGGGGCCCCATCTTACAATGAGCAGTTCTTC. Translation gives CASSQGSGGAPSYNEQFF.

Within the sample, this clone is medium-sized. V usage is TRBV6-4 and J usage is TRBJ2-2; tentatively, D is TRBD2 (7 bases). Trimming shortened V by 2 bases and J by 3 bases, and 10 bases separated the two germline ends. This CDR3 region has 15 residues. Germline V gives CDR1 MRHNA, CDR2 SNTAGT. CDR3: CASSDGGAHTGELFF. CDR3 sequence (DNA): TGTGCCAGCAGTGACGGGGGGGCGCACACCGGGGAGCTGTTTTTT.

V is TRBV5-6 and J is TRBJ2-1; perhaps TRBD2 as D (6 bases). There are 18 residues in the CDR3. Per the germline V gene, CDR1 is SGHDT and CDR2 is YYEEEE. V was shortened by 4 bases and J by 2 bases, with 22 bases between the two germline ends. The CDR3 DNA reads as TGTGCCAGCAGCCGGTGGTCGGCACTAGCTCCACCCTACAATGAGCAGTTCTTC. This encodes CASSRWSALAPPYNEQFF.

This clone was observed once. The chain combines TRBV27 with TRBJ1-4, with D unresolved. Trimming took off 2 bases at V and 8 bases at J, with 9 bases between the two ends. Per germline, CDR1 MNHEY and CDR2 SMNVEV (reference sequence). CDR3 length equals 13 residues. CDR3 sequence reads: CASSLALPEKLFF. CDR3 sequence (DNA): TGTGCCAGCAGTTTAGCCCTACCCGAAAAACTGTTTTTT.

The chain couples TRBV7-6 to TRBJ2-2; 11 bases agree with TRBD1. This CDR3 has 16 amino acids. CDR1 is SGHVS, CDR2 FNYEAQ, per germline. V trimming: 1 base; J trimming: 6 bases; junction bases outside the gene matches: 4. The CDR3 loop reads CASSLGTGGFPGELFF. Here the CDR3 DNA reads TGTGCCAGCAGCTTAGGGACAGGGGGCTTTCCCGGGGAGCTGTTTTTT.

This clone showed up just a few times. CDR3 bases: TGTGCCAGCAGCGTAGCCATGAACACTGAAGCTTTCTTT. Translating gives CASSVAMNTEAFF. This chain connects TRBV9 to TRBJ1-1; D not resolved. Trimming left V 0 bases short and J 0 bases short, with 3 bases between. Germline V gene data show CDR1 as SGDLS and CDR2 as YYNGEE. This CDR3 has 13 residues.

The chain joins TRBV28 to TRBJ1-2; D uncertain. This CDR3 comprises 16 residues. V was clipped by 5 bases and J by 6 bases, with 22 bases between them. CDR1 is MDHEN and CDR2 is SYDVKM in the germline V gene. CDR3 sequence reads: CASSPPGREGIDGYTF. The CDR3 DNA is TGTGCCAGCAGTCCTCCCGGGAGGGAGGGAATAGATGGCTACACCTTC.

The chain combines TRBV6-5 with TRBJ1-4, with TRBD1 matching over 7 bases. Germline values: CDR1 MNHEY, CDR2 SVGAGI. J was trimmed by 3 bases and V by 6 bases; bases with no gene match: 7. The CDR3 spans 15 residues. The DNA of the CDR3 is TGTGCCAGCAGCTGGGACAGAGGGCCTAATGAAAAACTGTTTTTT. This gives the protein CASSWDRGPNEKLFF.

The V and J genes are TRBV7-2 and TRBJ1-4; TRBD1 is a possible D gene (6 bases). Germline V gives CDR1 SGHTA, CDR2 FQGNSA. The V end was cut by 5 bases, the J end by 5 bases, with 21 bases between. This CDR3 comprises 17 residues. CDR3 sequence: CASSPKRGGGTNEKLFF. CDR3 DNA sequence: TGTGCCAGCAGCCCCAAGAGGGGGGGAGGGACAAATGAAAAACTGTTTTTT. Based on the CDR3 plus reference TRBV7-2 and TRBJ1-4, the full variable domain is GAGVSQSPSNKVTEKGKDVELRCDPISGHTALYWYRQSLGQGLEFLIYFQGNSAPDKSGLPSDRFSAERTGGSVSTLTIQRTQQEDSAVYLCASSPKRGGGTNEKLFFGSGTQLSVL.

This chain's CDR3 is CASSLTGDGARPEAFF. CDR3 sequence (DNA): TGTGCCAGCAGCTTGACAGGGGACGGCGCTAGGCCTGAAGCTTTCTTT. This chain links TRBV11-2 with TRBJ1-1; 8 positions match TRBD1. CDR1 and CDR2 from the germline V gene are SGHAT and FQNNGV. V trimming: 3 bases; J trimming: 6 bases; junction bases outside the gene matches: 12. CDR3 length equals 16 residues.

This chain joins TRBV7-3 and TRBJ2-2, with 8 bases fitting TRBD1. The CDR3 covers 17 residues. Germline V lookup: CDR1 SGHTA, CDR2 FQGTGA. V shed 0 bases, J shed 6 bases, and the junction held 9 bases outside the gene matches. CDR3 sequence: CASSLTNPGQGAGELFF. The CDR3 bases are TGTGCCAGCAGCTTAACAAACCCAGGACAGGGTGCCGGGGAGCTGTTTTTT.

CDR3 nucleotide sequence: TGTGCCAGCAGCTTAGGGCTAGCCAACAATGAGCAGTTCTTC. It encodes CASSLGLANNEQFF. This chain joins TRBV7-9 and TRBJ2-1; D might be TRBD2 (5 bases). Germline V gene data show CDR1 as SEHNR and CDR2 as FQNEAQ (reference sequence). Trimming removed 1 base from V and 5 bases from J, with 9 bases in between. The CDR3 is 14 residues long.

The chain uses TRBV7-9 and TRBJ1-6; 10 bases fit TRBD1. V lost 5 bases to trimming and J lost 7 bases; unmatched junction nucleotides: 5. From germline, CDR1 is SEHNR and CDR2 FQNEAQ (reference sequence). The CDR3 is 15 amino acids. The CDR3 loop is CASSAGTGENSPLHF. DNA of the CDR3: TGTGCCAGCAGCGCGGGGACAGGGGAGAATTCACCCCTCCACTTT.

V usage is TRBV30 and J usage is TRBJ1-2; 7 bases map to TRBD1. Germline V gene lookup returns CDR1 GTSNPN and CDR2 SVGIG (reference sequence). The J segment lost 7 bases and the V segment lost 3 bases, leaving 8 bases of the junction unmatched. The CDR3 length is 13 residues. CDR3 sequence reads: CAWRPQGVGGYTF. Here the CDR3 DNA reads TGTGCCTGGAGGCCTCAGGGGGTGGGTGGCTACACCTTC.

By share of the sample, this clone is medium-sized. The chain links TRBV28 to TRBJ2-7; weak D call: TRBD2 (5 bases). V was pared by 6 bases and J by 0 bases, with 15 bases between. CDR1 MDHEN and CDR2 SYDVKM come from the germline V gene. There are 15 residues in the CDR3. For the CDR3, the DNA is TGTGCCAGCAGCCTTCTTTTGGGGAGCTCCTACGAGCAGTACTTC. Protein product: CASSLLLGSSYEQYF.

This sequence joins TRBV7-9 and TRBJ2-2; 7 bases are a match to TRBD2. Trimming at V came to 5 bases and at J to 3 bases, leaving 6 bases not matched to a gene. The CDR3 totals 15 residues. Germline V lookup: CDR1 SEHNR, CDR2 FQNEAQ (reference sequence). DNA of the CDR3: TGTGCCAGCAGCGGCGGTCTAGCGGACACCGGGGAGCTGTTTTTT. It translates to CASSGGLADTGELFF.

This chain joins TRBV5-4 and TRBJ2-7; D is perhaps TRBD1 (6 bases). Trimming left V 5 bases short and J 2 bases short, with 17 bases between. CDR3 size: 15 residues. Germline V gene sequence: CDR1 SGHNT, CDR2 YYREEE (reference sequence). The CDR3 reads CASSRQGSRTYEQYF. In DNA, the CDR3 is TGTGCCAGCAGTCGGCAGGGGTCACGGACCTACGAGCAGTACTTC. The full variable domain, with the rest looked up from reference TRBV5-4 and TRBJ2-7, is ETGVTQSPTHLIKTRGQQVTLRCSSQSGHNTVSWYQQALGQGPQFIFQYYREEENGRGNFPPRFSGLQFPNYSSELNVNALELDDSALYLCASSRQGSRTYEQYFGPGTRLTVT.

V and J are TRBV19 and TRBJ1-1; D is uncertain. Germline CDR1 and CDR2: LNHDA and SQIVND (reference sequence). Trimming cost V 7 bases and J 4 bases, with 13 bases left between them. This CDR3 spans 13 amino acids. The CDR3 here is CASTSSVGTEAFF. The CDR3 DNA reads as TGTGCCAGTACCTCGAGCGTAGGCACTGAAGCTTTCTTT. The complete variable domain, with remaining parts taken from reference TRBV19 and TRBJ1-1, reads DGGITQSPKYLFRKEGQNVTLSCEQNLNHDAMYWYRQDPGQGLRLIYYSQIVNDFQKGDIAEGYSVSREKKESFPLTVTSAQKNPTAFYLCASTSSVGTEAFFGQGTRLTVV.

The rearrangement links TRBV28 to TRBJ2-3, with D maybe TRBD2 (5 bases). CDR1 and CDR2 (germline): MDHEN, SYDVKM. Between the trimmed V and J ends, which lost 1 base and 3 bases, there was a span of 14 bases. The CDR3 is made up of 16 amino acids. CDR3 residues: CASSLSSTVGTDTQYF. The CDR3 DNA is TGTGCCAGCAGTTTATCTAGCACAGTAGGAACAGATACGCAGTATTTT.

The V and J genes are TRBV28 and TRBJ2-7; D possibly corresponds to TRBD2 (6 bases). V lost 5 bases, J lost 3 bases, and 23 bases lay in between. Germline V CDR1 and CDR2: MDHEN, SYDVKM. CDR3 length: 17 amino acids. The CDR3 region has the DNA TGTGCCAGCAGTCCGGGGGACCTGGGTAGCTCTCGCTACGAGCAGTACTTC. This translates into CASSPGDLGSSRYEQYF.